This T cell receptor beta chain came from a study of blood T cell repertoires in COVID-19. Seattle-derived patients entered the study during active infection and were followed longitudinally. Generated by immunoSEQ multiplex PCR, the TCRdb table keeps only in-frame clones and is missing some. The data contain over 150,000 clones, around 87% of them singletons. The CDR3 sequence is 16 residues long. Germline values: CDR1 MNHEY, CDR2 SMNVEV (reference sequence). The V and J ends lost 6 bases and 6 bases, in that order; junction bases with no gene match: 14. Sequenced: peripheral blood. The sequence was collected from a man aged 60 to 69 with COVID-19, enrolled during active disease. This chain connects TRBV27 to TRBJ1-1, with TRBD1 identical over 9 bases. CDR3 sequence (DNA): TGTGCCAGCAGAACAACCGGGACAGGGATCTTTGCTGAAGCTTTCTTT. This translates into CASRTTGTGIFAEAFF.